This T cell receptor (beta chain) was recovered during a study of blood T cell repertoires in COVID-19. Clones were read by immunoSEQ multiplex PCR, and TCRdb kept only the in-frame ones, dropping some. The sample yields fewer than 250,000 clones, over 80% seen once. The CDR3 consists of 13 residues. Trimming left V 0 bases short and J 5 bases short, with 6 bases between. The germline CDR1 and CDR2 sequences are SGHRS and YFSETQ. This TCR was sampled from a woman aged 30 to 39 with acute COVID-19. Sequenced: PBMCs or T cells enriched from blood (not recorded which). The chain joins TRBV5-1 to TRBJ1-5; D call uncertain. The CDR3 DNA follows: TGCGCCAGCAGCTTGGCGGTTGATCAGCCCCAGCATTTT. Protein: CASSLAVDQPQHF.